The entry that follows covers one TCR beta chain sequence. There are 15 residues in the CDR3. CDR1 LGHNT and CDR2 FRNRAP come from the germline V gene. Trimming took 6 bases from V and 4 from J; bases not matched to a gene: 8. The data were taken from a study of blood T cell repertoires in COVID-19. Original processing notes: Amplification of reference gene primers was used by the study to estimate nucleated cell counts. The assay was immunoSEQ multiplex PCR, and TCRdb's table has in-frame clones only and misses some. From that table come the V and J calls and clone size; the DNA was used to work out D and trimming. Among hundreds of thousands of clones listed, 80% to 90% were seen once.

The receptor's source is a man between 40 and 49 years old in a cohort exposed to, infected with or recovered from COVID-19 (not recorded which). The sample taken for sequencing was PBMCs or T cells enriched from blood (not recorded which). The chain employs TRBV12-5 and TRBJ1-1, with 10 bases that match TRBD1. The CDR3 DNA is TGTGCTAGTGGGCGGGACAGGGGTGCGGGCACTGAAGCTTTCTTT. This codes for CASGRDRGAGTEAFF.